The rows below give T cell receptor beta chains drawn from one sample of a study of blood T cells in healthy people across ages. TCRdb used MiXCR to reprocess the 5' RACE reads, holding one entry per CDR3 protein. The top ten clones hold over 20% of a sample with about 800,000 distinct CDR3 sequences, roughly 64% of them seen once. Sequenced sample: blood. These receptors were taken from a man in his thirties or forties in good health. The CDR3 runs from the conserved cysteine through the conserved F or W. A D gene is named only where the DNA matches it firmly. Clone size is not always given. Where it is, it says once, few, many or a class for expanded clones.

J gene | clone size | V gene | D gene | CDR3 DNA | CDR3 protein
TRBJ2-7 | - | TRBV3-1 | - | TGTGCCAGCAGCCTCGGCGAACCGGCGGATGAGCAGTACTTC | CASSLGEPADEQYF
TRBJ2-1 | - | TRBV4-3 | TRBD2 | TGCGCCAGCAGCCAAGTTCTAGCGGGATACGACAATGAGCAGTTCTTC | CASSQVLAGYDNEQFF
TRBJ1-2 | once | TRBV28 | TRBD1 | TGTGCCAGCAGCCCGACCCGGACAGGAAGGACCAAAGGCTACACCTTC | CASSPTRTGRTKGYTF
TRBJ2-3 | many | TRBV7-2 | - | TGTGCCAGCAGTGCTACAGATACGCAGTATTTT | CASSATDTQYF
TRBJ2-1 | - | TRBV7-2 | - | TGTGCCAGCAGGGCCTCCGGGACTTACGACAATGAGCAGTTCTTC | CASRASGTYDNEQFF
TRBJ2-2 | few | TRBV9 | - | TGTGCCAGCAGCGCTAGCCCCGGGGAGCTGTTTTTT | CASSASPGELFF
TRBJ2-1 | - | TRBV29-1 | TRBD2 | TGCAGCGTTGAAGTAGGGCGGGGGGCCCTGGATGAGCAGTTCTTC | CSVEVGRGALDEQFF
TRBJ2-1 | - | TRBV7-3 | - | TGTGCCAGCAGCTTAGCCGGCCCGACTAGTCCCAATGAGCAGTTCTTC | CASSLAGPTSPNEQFF
TRBJ2-1 | - | TRBV7-6 | - | TGTGCCAGCAGCTGCGGGCAGGGGAAATACAATGAGCAGTTCTTC | CASSCGQGKYNEQFF
TRBJ2-5 | few | TRBV7-2 | - | TGTGCCAGCACAGGGGGCAGCGGGGGTTACAATGAGCAGTACTTC | CASTGGSGGYNEQYF
TRBJ1-2 | - | TRBV6-1 | - | TGTGCCAGCAGTGAAGAGGGGCGGGGGCGTCTCTATGGCTACACCTTC | CASSEEGRGRLYGYTF
TRBJ2-3 | - | TRBV4-3 | - | TGCGCCAGCAGCCAAGCCCCCACCGGGGGCGGTAGCACAGATACGCAGTATTTT | CASSQAPTGGGSTDTQYF
TRBJ1-1 | - | TRBV6-2/TRBV6-3 | - | TGTGCCGGCAACCAAGTGGGGAACACTGAAGCTTTCTTT | CAGNQVGNTEAFF
TRBJ2-1 | - | TRBV7-2 | - | TGTGCCAGCAGCTTAAATTCTCTGTTCTTC | CASSLNSLFF
TRBJ1-2 | - | TRBV6-5 | TRBD1 | TGTGCCAGCAGTACCGACAGGGTGCGGTCTAATGGCTACACCTTC | CASSTDRVRSNGYTF
TRBJ2-5 | - | TRBV7-6 | TRBD2 | TGTGCCAGCAGCTTAGGCGGGGGGATCCAAGAGACCCAGTACTTC | CASSLGGGIQETQYF
TRBJ1-2 | - | TRBV27 | TRBD1 | TGTGCCAGCAGTCACCAGGGGGTATATGGCTACACCTTC | CASSHQGVYGYTF
TRBJ2-4 | - | TRBV4-1 | - | TGCGCCAGCAGCCAACTCAGCACGGGGGAGCAGTACTTC | CASSQLSTGEQYF
TRBJ2-5 | - | TRBV20-1 | TRBD2 | TGCAGTGCTAGTCGCTCCGGACTAGCGGGAGAGACCCAGTACTTC | CSASRSGLAGETQYF
TRBJ1-1 | - | TRBV4-1 | - | TGCGCCAGCAGCCAAGCGGGACCGCCAGTGAACACTGAAGCTTTCTTT | CASSQAGPPVNTEAFF
TRBJ1-2 | - | TRBV7-2 | - | TGTGCCAGCAGCTTCAATATGGGGGATGGCTACACCTTC | CASSFNMGDGYTF
TRBJ1-1 | - | TRBV5-1 | - | TGCGCCAGCAGCTTGGTGAGGGATTCTAACACTGAAGTTTTCTTT | CASSLVRDSNTEVFF
TRBJ2-5 | - | TRBV29-1 | - | TGCAGCGTTGAAAAGGGAGGCCAGTACTTC | CSVEKGGQYF
TRBJ1-2 | - | TRBV20-1 | - | TGCAGTGCTAAGGTCCAGGGAAGTGGCTACACCTTC | CSAKVQGSGYTF
TRBJ1-4 | - | TRBV6-2/TRBV6-3 | TRBD1 | TGTGCCAGCAAACAGGGGGCCGGGGAAAAACTGTTTTTT | CASKQGAGEKLFF
TRBJ2-7 | - | TRBV30 | TRBD1 | TGTGCCTGGAGCCCCCCAGTCTGGGACAGGGGCTTCTACGAGCAGTACTTC | CAWSPPVWDRGFYEQYF
TRBJ1-2 | - | TRBV15 | - | TGTGCCACCAGCGGAGCACAATCCAGGACGGTCACCTTC | CATSGAQSRTVTF
TRBJ2-5 | - | TRBV11-1 | TRBD1 | TGTGCCAGCAACGCCCAGGGGGCCCAAGAGACCCAGTACTTC | CASNAQGAQETQYF
TRBJ2-1 | - | TRBV4-3 | TRBD2 | TGCGCCAGCAGCCGAAGACTAGCGGACTCCTACAATGAGCAGTTCTTC | CASSRRLADSYNEQFF
TRBJ2-5 | few | TRBV20-1 | - | TGCAGTGCTAGTCCCCCCTTAGAGACCCAGTACTTC | CSASPPLETQYF
TRBJ2-1 | - | TRBV19 | - | TGTGCCAGTAGTATCTGGGCGGCATACAATGAGCAGTTCTTC | CASSIWAAYNEQFF
TRBJ1-1 | few | TRBV4-2 | TRBD1 | TGTGCCAGCAGCCTACCGACAGGGGACACTGAAGCTTTCTTT | CASSLPTGDTEAFF
TRBJ2-4 | few | TRBV20-1 | TRBD1 | TGCAGTGCTCCCCACTGGGGCAGGGGGACCAAAAACATTCAGTACTTC | CSAPHWGRGTKNIQYF
TRBJ2-1 | - | TRBV7-2 | - | TGTGCCAGCAACCGGCGGGCAAACAATGAGCAGTTCTTC | CASNRRANNEQFF
TRBJ2-5 | - | TRBV5-1 | TRBD2 | TGCGCCAGCAGCCCCACCGGTGGACTAGCGGGGGGCCGATTGAGGGAGACCCAGTACTTC | CASSPTGGLAGGRLRETQYF
TRBJ2-5 | once | TRBV20-1 | - | TGCAGTGCCTCCCCGCTAGCATCTTCCCAAGAGACCCAGTACTTC | CSASPLASSQETQYF
TRBJ2-5 | few | TRBV28 | - | TGTGCCAGCAGTTCGTGGGGAGGACAAGAGACCCAGTACTTC | CASSSWGGQETQYF
TRBJ2-3 | - | TRBV29-1 | TRBD2 | TGCAGCGTTTTAGTAGCGGGTTCGGATACGCAGTATTTT | CSVLVAGSDTQYF